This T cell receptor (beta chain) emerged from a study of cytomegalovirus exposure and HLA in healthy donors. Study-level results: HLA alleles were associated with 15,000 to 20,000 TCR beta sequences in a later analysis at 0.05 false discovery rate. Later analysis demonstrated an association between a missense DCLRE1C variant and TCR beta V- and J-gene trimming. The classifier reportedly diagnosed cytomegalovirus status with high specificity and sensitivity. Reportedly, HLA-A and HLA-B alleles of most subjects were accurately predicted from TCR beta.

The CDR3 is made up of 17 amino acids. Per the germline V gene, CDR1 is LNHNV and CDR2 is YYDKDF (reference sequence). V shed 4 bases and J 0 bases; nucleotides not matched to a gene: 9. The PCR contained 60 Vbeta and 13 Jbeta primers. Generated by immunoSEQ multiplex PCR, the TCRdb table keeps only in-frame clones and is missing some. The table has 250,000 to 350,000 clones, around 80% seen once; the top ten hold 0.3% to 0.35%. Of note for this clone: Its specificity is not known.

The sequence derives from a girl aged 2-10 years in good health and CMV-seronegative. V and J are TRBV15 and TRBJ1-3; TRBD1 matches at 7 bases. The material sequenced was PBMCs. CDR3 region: CATSIGGRGSSGNTIYF. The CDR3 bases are TGTGCCACCAGCATAGGGGGCAGGGGGAGCTCTGGAAACACCATATATTTT.